The 21 T cell receptor beta chains below all came from one sample that was sequenced in a study of T cell responses to AZD1222 COVID-19 vaccine. The repertoire was sequenced with immunoSEQ multiplex PCR; TCRdb's copy has only in-frame clones and lacks some. The table has more than 110,000 clones, around 90% seen once. The starting material was peripheral blood, obtained on day 0 of AZD1222 vaccination. The receptors were sampled from an adult in good health.

V gene TRBV5-1 combines with J gene TRBJ1-1, with a weak D call TRBD1 (6 bases). CDR1 is SGHRS, CDR2 YFSETQ, per germline. CDR3 length: 15 amino acids. V lost 2 bases and J 0 bases, leaving 11 bases between the germline ends. The chain's CDR3 is CASSFRTDLNTEAFF. CDR3 coding DNA: TGCGCCAGCAGCTTTCGGACAGATTTGAACACTGAAGCTTTCTTT.

This clone was seen only once. V and J are TRBV7-3 and TRBJ2-7, with unresolved D. Germline lookup yields CDR1 SGHTA and CDR2 FQGTGA. This CDR3 contains 13 residues. Trimming stripped 1 base from V and 6 bases from J, with 10 bases between. CDR3 coding DNA: TGTGCCAGCAGCTTAAGCCCCCCTGGCGAGCAGTACTTC. Translating gives CASSLSPPGEQYF.

The V call is TRBV6-5, the J call TRBJ1-6; D is perhaps TRBD1 (6 bases). The V and J ends lost 0 bases and 10 bases respectively, with 10 bases between them. The CDR3 is 14 amino acids. Germline CDR1 and CDR2: MNHEY and SVGAGI. CDR3 sequence: CASSYSNRESPLHF. CDR3 coding DNA: TGTGCCAGCAGTTACTCGAACAGGGAATCACCCCTCCACTTT.

V and J are TRBV7-2 and TRBJ1-1; D might be TRBD1 (5 bases). The length of the CDR3 is 14 residues. V shed 0 bases and J shed 8 bases, with 13 bases lying between them. From germline, CDR1 is SGHTA and CDR2 FQGNSA. CDR3 amino acids: CASSLALGETEAFF. The CDR3 DNA follows: TGTGCCAGCAGCTTAGCGTTGGGGGAGACGGAAGCTTTCTTT.

The rearrangement uses TRBV27 and TRBJ2-5, with D perhaps TRBD1 (5 bases). Trimming cost V 5 bases and J 4 bases, with 14 bases left between them. Germline CDR1 reads MNHEY; CDR2 reads SMNVEV (reference sequence). The CDR3 consists of 14 residues. CDR3: CASSNSGRGETQYF. CDR3 in DNA: TGTGCCAGCAGTAACTCTGGAAGGGGAGAGACCCAGTACTTC.

The chain carries TRBV24-1 and TRBJ2-3; 7 bases align to TRBD2. Germline CDR1 reads KGHDR; CDR2 reads SFDVKD. This CDR3 region has 14 residues. The V and J ends lost 6 bases and 0 bases, in that order; junction bases with no gene match: 2. CDR3 sequence: CATSTSASTDTQYF. The CDR3 bases are TGTGCCACCAGTACTAGCGCCAGCACAGATACGCAGTATTTT.

The V gene is TRBV27, the J gene TRBJ1-6; D is uncertain. From germline, CDR1 is MNHEY and CDR2 SMNVEV (reference sequence). V was cut by 4 bases and J by 5 bases, with 9 bases left in between. CDR3 length equals 14 residues. The chain's CDR3 is CASSSTANNSPLHF. For the CDR3, the DNA is TGTGCCAGCAGTTCCACAGCCAATAATTCACCCCTCCACTTT.

The rearrangement links TRBV19 to TRBJ1-5; TRBD1 aligns across 9 bases. The V and J ends lost 9 bases and 6 bases, in that order; junction bases with no gene match: 6. Germline V lookup: CDR1 LNHDA, CDR2 SQIVND (reference sequence). This CDR3 spans 13 amino acids. CDR3 in amino acids: CASKGQGSQPQHF. The CDR3 DNA follows: TGTGCCAGCAAGGGACAGGGAAGTCAGCCCCAGCATTTT.

CDR3 residues: CASSKTGTAAYQPQHF. CDR3 DNA sequence: TGTGCCAGCAGCAAGACAGGGACAGCCGCCTATCAGCCCCAGCATTTT. The chain has TRBV7-9 and TRBJ1-5; TRBD1 agrees at 7 bases. The CDR3 has 16 amino acids. J was trimmed by 5 bases and V by 5 bases; bases with no gene match: 12. Germline V lookup: CDR1 SEHNR, CDR2 FQNEAQ (reference sequence).

The rearrangement links TRBV9 to TRBJ1-4, with a possible D match to TRBD1 (5 bases). V lost 3 bases to trimming and J lost 12 bases, with 15 bases between them. The CDR3 consists of 13 residues. Germline CDR1 reads SGDLS; CDR2 reads YYNGEE. The CDR3 loop reads CASSGWTGGELFF. In DNA form, the CDR3 reads TGTGCCAGCAGCGGTTGGACGGGAGGGGAACTGTTTTTT.

The chain combines TRBV4-3 with TRBJ1-2; D unresolved. Germline CDR1 reads LGHNA; CDR2 reads YSLEER. Trimming took 0 bases from V and 4 from J, leaving 12 bases between them. This CDR3 contains 15 residues. CDR3 in DNA: TGCGCCAGCAGCCAAGACCGGACGGGCCCCTATGGCTACACCTTC. Translation: CASSQDRTGPYGYTF.

The chain is built from TRBV28 and TRBJ1-1; D is unclear. Trimming shortened V by 3 bases and J by 2 bases, and 10 bases separated the two germline ends. There are 14 residues in the CDR3. CDR1 and CDR2 from the germline V gene are MDHEN and SYDVKM. The CDR3 protein is CASSFMSFNTEAFF. The CDR3 coding sequence is TGTGCCAGCAGTTTTATGTCCTTTAACACTGAAGCTTTCTTT.

The chain uses TRBV7-8 and TRBJ1-5; 10 bases are shared with TRBD1. Germline-derived CDR1 and CDR2 are SGHVS and FQNEAQ. Losses at the gene ends were 5 bases for V and 0 bases for J; bases not matched to a gene: 10. CDR3 length: 18 amino acids. DNA for the CDR3: TGTGCCAGCAGCAAGACGGGACAGGGGAGAAATAGCAATCAGCCCCAGCATTTT. Residues: CASSKTGQGRNSNQPQHF.

This chain uses TRBV9 with TRBJ1-5; no reliable D call. CDR3 length: 15 residues. Germline CDR1 and CDR2: SGDLS and YYNGEE. V dropped 0 bases and J dropped 5 bases, with 12 bases sitting between them. CDR3 DNA: TGTGCCAGCAGCGTAGTTGGGGATCCGGATCAGCCCCAGCATTTT. It encodes CASSVVGDPDQPQHF.

J is TRBJ2-7 and V is TRBV30, with a weak D call TRBD2 (7 bases). The CDR3 covers 11 residues. CDR1 and CDR2 from the germline V gene are GTSNPN and SVGIG (reference sequence). Trimming removed 8 bases at V and 8 bases at J, with 16 bases between. The CDR3 protein is CAGGAGGQQYF. For the CDR3, the DNA is TGTGCCGGGGGGGCCGGAGGGCAGCAGTACTTC.

The chain links TRBV7-3 to TRBJ1-1; unclear D gene. The CDR3 is made up of 13 amino acids. Trimming pared 5 bases from V and 2 bases from J, leaving 9 bases between. Germline assignment: CDR1 SGHTA and CDR2 FQGTGA. The CDR3 DNA follows: TGTGCCAGCAGCATTCAGACAAACACTGAAGCTTTCTTT. It yields the protein CASSIQTNTEAFF.

This chain links TRBV5-1 with TRBJ1-3; TRBD1 matches at 8 bases. Germline V CDR1 and CDR2: SGHRS, YFSETQ. The CDR3 runs 15 residues. V trimming: 2 bases; J trimming: 2 bases; junction bases outside the gene matches: 3. Here the CDR3 reads CASSLRTGTGNTIYF. DNA of the CDR3: TGCGCCAGCAGCTTAAGGACAGGGACTGGAAACACCATATATTTT.

The chain couples TRBV27 to TRBJ2-7; D is possibly TRBD1 (5 bases). The CDR3 covers 11 residues. The germline V gene has CDR1 MNHEY and CDR2 SMNVEV (reference sequence). With 4 bases removed from V and 6 bases from J, the gap between germline ends came to 7 bases. The CDR3 region is CASSWGPEQYF. The CDR3 DNA follows: TGTGCCAGCAGTTGGGGCCCCGAGCAGTACTTC.

The chain combines TRBV7-8 with TRBJ2-7; D gene ambiguous. Trimming took 5 bases from V and 6 from J, leaving 17 bases between them. This CDR3 is 14 amino acids long. Germline V gene data show CDR1 as SGHVS and CDR2 as FQNEAQ. The CDR3 DNA sequence: TGTGCCAGCAGCCCCCCGGACCACGGCGCCGAGCAGTACTTC. Translating it yields CASSPPDHGAEQYF.

The rearrangement uses TRBV19 and TRBJ2-5, with D uncertain. CDR3 size: 16 residues. V was shortened by 10 bases and J by 7 bases, with 28 bases between the two germline ends. Germline V lookup: CDR1 LNHDA, CDR2 SQIVND (reference sequence). Written as DNA, the CDR3 is TGTGCCATTCAAACGAAAGTCGGTGAGCCTTCAGGGACCCAGTACTTC. Encoded protein: CAIQTKVGEPSGTQYF. The whole variable domain, remainder taken from reference TRBV19 and TRBJ2-5, is DGGITQSPKYLFRKEGQNVTLSCEQNLNHDAMYWYRQDPGQGLRLIYYSQIVNDFQKGDIAEGYSVSREKKESFPLTVTSAQKNPTAFYLCAIQTKVGEPSGTQYFGPGTRLLVL.

This rearrangement joins TRBV5-6 to TRBJ1-1; D not resolved. The V gene's germline CDR1 is SGHDT and CDR2 YYEEEE. There are 12 residues in the CDR3. The ends were cut back, 1 base at V and 6 bases at J, with 7 bases in the middle. This CDR3 is CASSLWLAEAFF. CDR3 nucleotide sequence: TGTGCCAGCAGCTTGTGGTTAGCTGAAGCTTTCTTT.